Sequencing of this T cell receptor beta chain was carried out in a study of OX40 agonist ivuxolimab in advanced cancers. Study background: A mean age of around 63 years, range 23 to 79, was recorded, and under 85% were male.

This clone showed up just a few times. The antigen remains undetermined. Germline loops: CDR1 MNHNY, CDR2 SVGAGI (reference sequence). V dropped 10 bases and J dropped 10 bases, with 17 bases sitting between them. The CDR3 sequence is 13 residues long. General observations from the study: At 0.1 to 3.0 mg/kg and by week 6, CD4+ and CD8+ T cells in the blood had expanded clonally.

Generated by immunoSEQ multiplex PCR, the TCRdb table keeps only in-frame clones and is missing some. The table lists some 76,000 clones, approximately 90% of them singletons. The sample in question was CD4+ or CD8+ T cells sorted from blood, obtained in a trial of the OX40 agonist ivuxolimab. V usage is TRBV6-6 and J usage is TRBJ1-6; D gene unclear. This TCR was recovered from an adult with an advanced solid tumor such as melanoma, head and neck, liver or kidney cancer. The CDR3 nucleotides are TGTGCCACCGGGATCCTCCTCGGATCACCCCTCCACTTT. This sequence encodes CATGILLGSPLHF.